Following are 25 T cell receptor beta chains from one sample sequenced in a study of blood T cells in healthy people across ages. The second PCR ran 7 to 11 cycles with a sample-barcoded 5' primer and J-beta primers. Each CDR3 protein is one row after TCRdb ran MiXCR on the 5' RACE reads. The table shows about 1 million distinct CDR3 sequences, with 40% to 50% occurring only once. Specimen: blood. The receptors stem from an older woman in good health.

The count of this clonotype is one. This may stem from a read error, because a much larger clone lies one nucleotide away. This chain links TRBV9 with TRBJ2-1; D remains unclear. This CDR3 contains 14 residues. From germline, CDR1 is SGDLS and CDR2 YYNGEE. CDR3: CAGSPGSNYNEQFF. The CDR3 bases are TGTGCCGGCAGCCCCGGGTCCAACTACAATGAGCAGTTCTTC.

The V call is TRBV12-1, the J call TRBJ2-7; the table calls TRBD1, which could not be checked here. TRBV12-1 is a pseudogene locus. The CDR3 has 15 amino acids. The CDR3 protein is CASSFIRVVSYEQYF. The CDR3, as DNA: TGTGCCAGCAGCTTTATCCGGGTGGTGTCCTACGAGCAGTACTTC.

The table lists this clonotype with many counts. The V gene is TRBV7-2, the J gene TRBJ2-1; no firm D call. In germline, CDR1 is SGHTA, CDR2 FQGNSA. The CDR3 spans 13 residues. The V gene lost 3 bases and the J gene lost 9 bases, with 12 bases spanning the gap. CDR3 coding DNA: TGTGCCAGCAGCTTCCTTGCTACGGGTGAGCAGTTCTTC. Its translation: CASSFLATGEQFF.

The chain is built from TRBV27 and TRBJ2-7; D possibly corresponds to TRBD1 (6 bases). Germline V gives CDR1 MNHEY, CDR2 SMNVEV (reference sequence). This CDR3 comprises 16 residues. V shed 6 bases and J shed 3 bases, with 21 bases lying between them. CDR3 residues: CASRPAPTGLNYEQYF. CDR3 coding DNA: TGTGCCAGCAGACCAGCCCCTACAGGGTTAAACTACGAGCAGTACTTC.

Here the CDR3 reads CASQTGLEQYF. The CDR3 bases are TGTGCCAGCCAGACAGGGCTAGAGCAGTACTTC. The V gene is TRBV6-5, the J gene TRBJ2-7; 7 nucleotides match TRBD1. The V gene end was trimmed by 8 bases and the J gene end by 7 bases; junction bases not matched to a gene: 5. The CDR3 loop spans 11 amino acids. Germline assignment: CDR1 MNHEY and CDR2 SVGAGI.

The genes are TRBV7-8 and TRBJ2-1, with 11 positions matching TRBD2. Germline V gene data show CDR1 as SGHVS and CDR2 as FQNEAQ. The CDR3 has 16 residues. J lost 5 bases, V lost 5 bases, and 8 bases had no gene match. The CDR3 bases are TGTGCCAGCAGCCCGCCTACTAGCGGGAGCCACAATGAGCAGTTCTTC. Its protein is CASSPPTSGSHNEQFF.

This clonotype was counted between two and nine times. V usage is TRBV10-3 and J usage is TRBJ2-5; D is possibly TRBD2 (6 bases). Trimming pared 5 bases from V and 2 bases from J, leaving 18 bases between. The CDR3 totals 16 residues. The germline V gene has CDR1 ENHRY and CDR2 SYGVKD. The CDR3 DNA reads TGTGCCATCAGTACGGGGCTTGGGGGGATGCAAGAGACCCAGTACTTC. It yields the protein CAISTGLGGMQETQYF.

Points on this clonotype: The DNA is left out, because the CDR3 cannot be placed on it with certainty; the CDR3 is given as TCRdb lists it. The rearrangement uses TRBV29-1 and TRBJ1-5; the table's D call of TRBD1 was not tested on the DNA. The CDR3 adds up to 15 amino acids, both ends counted. From germline, CDR1 is SQVTM and CDR2 ANQGSEA. CDR3 region: CSVGVGQGSGQPRHF.

DNA of the CDR3: TGTGCCAGTAGATTGGAGACAGGGTTAGGGGCCAACGTCCTGACTTTC. This codes for CASRLETGLGANVLTF. The J gene is TRBJ2-6, the V gene TRBV19; 7 bases agree with TRBD1. The ends lost 6 bases at V and 4 bases at J; junction bases unmatched: 9. The CDR3 sequence is 16 residues long. Germline V gene sequence: CDR1 LNHDA, CDR2 SQIVND (reference sequence).

This rearrangement joins TRBV27 to TRBJ2-5, with TRBD2 matching 8 bases. The CDR3 runs 14 residues. V shed 6 bases and J 5 bases; nucleotides not matched to a gene: 8. Germline lookup yields CDR1 MNHEY and CDR2 SMNVEV (reference sequence). The CDR3 reads CASSLWSGGETQYF. Here the CDR3 DNA reads TGTGCCAGCAGCCTGTGGTCGGGAGGGGAGACCCAGTACTTC.

This sequence joins TRBV20-1 and TRBJ1-3, with D unclear. V shed 5 bases and J shed 0 bases, with 11 bases lying between them. This CDR3 spans 14 amino acids. Germline V gene lookup returns CDR1 DFQATT and CDR2 SNEGSKA (reference sequence). In DNA form, the CDR3 reads TGCAGTGCTGGCCATCAGAGCTCTGGAAACACCATATATTTT. It translates to CSAGHQSSGNTIYF.

The genes are TRBV6-1 and TRBJ2-1, with 8 bases fitting TRBD1. The J call may be faulty, since TRBJ2-7 better matches the DNA end. This CDR3 contains 14 residues. The germline gives CDR1 MNHNS, CDR2 SASEGT. DNA of the CDR3: TGTGCCAGCAGGGGACAGGCGGCCGCCTGGGAGCAGTACTTC. This codes for CASRGQAAAWEQYF.

This clonotype was observed a handful of times. J is TRBJ2-7 and V is TRBV3-1; TRBD2 agrees at 10 bases. The V and J ends lost 1 base and 0 bases, in that order; junction bases with no gene match: 6. The CDR3 sequence is 17 residues long. Germline values: CDR1 LGHDT, CDR2 YNNKEL (reference sequence). CDR3 loop: CASSQGPPSGSSYEQYF. The DNA for the CDR3 is TGTGCCAGCAGCCAAGGGCCCCCTAGCGGGAGCTCCTACGAGCAGTACTTC.

This clonotype was detected only a few times. The chain links TRBV12-3 or TRBV12-4 to TRBJ2-7, with 8 nucleotides matching TRBD2. The length of the CDR3 is 15 residues. Trimming removed 5 bases from V and 3 bases from J; junction bases left unmatched: 9. DNA of the CDR3: TGTGCCAGCAGTCACTACACGGGACTAGACTACGAGCAGTACTTC. It encodes CASSHYTGLDYEQYF.

The gene calls are TRBV29-1 and TRBJ1-1; D is unclear. Germline V lookup: CDR1 SQVTM, CDR2 ANQGSEA. The CDR3 contains 13 residues. Trimming left V 0 bases short and J 4 bases short, with 9 bases between. The CDR3: CSVEERVVTEAFF. CDR3 sequence (DNA): TGCAGCGTTGAAGAACGGGTGGTCACTGAAGCTTTCTTT. The full variable domain, in which reference TRBV29-1 and TRBJ1-1 provide the parts outside the CDR3, is SAVISQKPSRDICQRGTSLTIQCQVDSQVTMMFWYRQQPGQSLTLIATANQGSEATYESGFVIDKFPISRPNLTFSTLTVSNMSPEDSSIYLCSVEERVVTEAFFGQGTRLTVV.

This clonotype was counted a single time. The rearrangement uses TRBV20-1 and TRBJ2-5, with a tentative D call TRBD2 (6 bases). The DNA end is a closer match to TRBJ2-1, so the J assignment may be wrong. This CDR3 region has 17 residues. Germline assignment: CDR1 DFQATT and CDR2 SNEGSKA (reference sequence). The CDR3 coding sequence is TGCAGTGCTAGAGATCTGACGGCGGGGTCTCTCCAAGAGACCCAGTTCTTC. Protein sequence: CSARDLTAGSLQETQFF.

J is TRBJ2-5 and V is TRBV6-1; 9 nucleotides line up with TRBD1. The CDR3 is 16 residues long. Germline V gene sequence: CDR1 MNHNS, CDR2 SASEGT. Trimming took 6 bases from V and 1 from J; bases not matched to a gene: 9. The CDR3 loop is CASSVQGALTQETQYF. CDR3 sequence (DNA): TGTGCCAGCAGCGTACAGGGGGCTCTGACCCAAGAGACCCAGTACTTC.

This chain joins TRBV18 and TRBJ2-1; TRBD2 matches at 7 bases. CDR3 length equals 16 residues. Losses at the gene ends were 2 bases for V and 1 base for J; bases not matched to a gene: 5. Germline V lookup: CDR1 KGHSH, CDR2 LQKENI. This chain's CDR3 is CASSPSAGVSYNEQFF. The CDR3 nucleotides read TGTGCCAGCTCACCATCTGCGGGAGTGTCCTACAATGAGCAGTTCTTC. Together with reference TRBV18 and TRBJ2-1, the CDR3 gives the full variable domain: NAGVMQNPRHLVRRRGQEARLRCSPMKGHSHVYWYRQLPEEGLKFMVYLQKENIIDESGMPKERFSAEFPKEGPSILRIQQVVRGDSAAYFCASSPSAGVSYNEQFFGPGTRLTVL.

This clonotype has a handful of counts. The chain is built from TRBV29-1 and TRBJ2-5; D not certain. Germline values: CDR1 SQVTM, CDR2 ANQGSEA. V was cut by 0 bases and J by 5 bases, with 13 bases left in between. The CDR3 spans 14 residues. The CDR3 reads CSVEELGVRETQYF. The CDR3 nucleotides are TGCAGCGTTGAAGAGTTAGGTGTTAGGGAGACCCAGTACTTC.

CDR3: CATRESGSDEQFF. In DNA, the CDR3 is TGTGCCACCAGGGAATCAGGTTCCGATGAGCAGTTCTTC. The chain combines TRBV24-1 with TRBJ2-1; D unresolved. V dropped 7 bases and J dropped 8 bases, with 14 bases sitting between them. From germline, CDR1 is KGHDR and CDR2 SFDVKD. The CDR3 spans 13 residues.

This clonotype was observed a few times. Being one base from a much bigger clone, this may be a read error. The chain uses TRBV4-2 and TRBJ2-6; D unclear. Trimming shortened V by 0 bases and J by 4 bases, and 10 bases separated the two germline ends. The CDR3 consists of 16 residues. Looked up from germline, CDR1 is LGHNA and CDR2 is YNFKEQ. In DNA, the CDR3 is TGTGCCAGCAGCCAAGATGGGCGATCGGGGGCCAACGTCCTGACTTTC. This gives the protein CASSQDGRSGANVLTF.

This clonotype appeared a few times. This chain uses TRBV12-3 or TRBV12-4 with TRBJ2-1; 8 positions match TRBD2. The J segment lost 0 bases and the V segment lost 8 bases, leaving 6 bases of the junction unmatched. The CDR3 runs to 15 residues. The CDR3 region has the DNA TGTGCCAGCCAACTTAGCGGGACCTCCTACAATGAGCAGTTCTTC. It translates to CASQLSGTSYNEQFF.

This chain joins TRBV2 and TRBJ2-3; the match to TRBD2 covers 7 bases. Germline lookup yields CDR1 SNHLY and CDR2 FYNNEI. This CDR3 spans 12 amino acids. V lost 7 bases, J lost 7 bases, and 5 bases stayed unmatched. CDR3 in amino acids: CASTRLAYTQYF. The CDR3 bases are TGTGCCAGCACGAGACTAGCATATACGCAGTATTTT.

This clonotype was seen a few times. The chain has TRBV10-3 and TRBJ2-6; 10 bases agree with TRBD1. J gave up 0 bases and V 8 bases, and 10 bases lay outside the gene matches. Germline V CDR1 and CDR2: ENHRY, SYGVKD. The CDR3 has 18 residues. CDR3 residues: CAIENSGTGVSGANVLTF. The DNA for the CDR3 is TGTGCCATCGAAAATTCCGGGACAGGGGTCTCTGGGGCCAACGTCCTGACTTTC.

This clonotype has just a few counts. The rearrangement uses TRBV6-1 and TRBJ2-1; the D gene is possibly TRBD2 (6 bases). The ends were cut back, 4 bases at V and 5 bases at J, with 9 bases in the middle. Germline V CDR1 and CDR2: MNHNS, SASEGT. The CDR3 has 13 amino acids. The chain's CDR3 is CASSVGTHNEQFF. CDR3 DNA: TGTGCCAGCAGTGTAGGGACTCACAATGAGCAGTTCTTC.